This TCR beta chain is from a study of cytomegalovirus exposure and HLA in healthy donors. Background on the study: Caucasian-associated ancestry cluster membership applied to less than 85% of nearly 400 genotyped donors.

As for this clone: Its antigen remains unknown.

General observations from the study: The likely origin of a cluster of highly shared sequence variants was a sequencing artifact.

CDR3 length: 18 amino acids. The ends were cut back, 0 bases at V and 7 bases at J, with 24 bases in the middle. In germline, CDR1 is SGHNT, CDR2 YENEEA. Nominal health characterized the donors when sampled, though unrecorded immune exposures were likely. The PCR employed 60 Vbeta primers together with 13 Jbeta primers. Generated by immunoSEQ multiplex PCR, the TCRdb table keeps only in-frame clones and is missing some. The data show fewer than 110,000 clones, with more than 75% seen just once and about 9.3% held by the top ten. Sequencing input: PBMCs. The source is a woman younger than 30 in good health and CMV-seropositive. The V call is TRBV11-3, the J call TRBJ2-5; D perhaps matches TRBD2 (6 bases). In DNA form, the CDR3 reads TGTGCCAGCAGCTTAGATCGGAGGGATAAACCATCCTTGTGGACCCAGTACTTC. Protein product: CASSLDRRDKPSLWTQYF. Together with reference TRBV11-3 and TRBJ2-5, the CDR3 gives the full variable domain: EAGVVQSPRYKIIEKKQPVAFWCNPISGHNTLYWYLQNLGQGPELLIRYENEEAVDDSQLPKDRFSAERLKGVDSTLKIQPAELGDSAVYLCASSLDRRDKPSLWTQYFGPGTRLLVL.